One and the same sample provided the 19 T cell receptor beta chains below, sequenced in a study of blood T cell repertoires in COVID-19. TCRdb's table, derived via immunoSEQ multiplex PCR, lists solely in-frame clones and lacks some. Of fewer than 450,000 clones listed, 90% are singletons. The sample consisted of PBMCs or T cells enriched from blood (not recorded which). These receptors were taken from a man aged 18 to 29 who had recovered from COVID-19.

This clone was seen once. This sequence joins TRBV7-8 and TRBJ1-1; D not resolved. CDR3 length equals 16 residues. The germline CDR1 and CDR2 sequences are SGHVS and FQNEAQ. Trimming took 5 bases from V and 3 from J, leaving 19 bases between them. For the CDR3, the DNA is TGTGCCAGCAGCGGTCCACCTCTCTCAGCGGACACTGAAGCTTTCTTT. Amino acid sequence: CASSGPPLSADTEAFF.

The rearrangement joins TRBV25-1 to TRBJ1-6, with 8 bases fitting TRBD1. Germline CDR1 is MGHDK and CDR2 is SYGVNS. J lost 2 bases, V lost 3 bases, and 3 bases had no gene match. The CDR3 is 16 amino acids. Here the CDR3 DNA reads TGTGCCAGCAGTGATGACAGGGGTACCTATAATTCACCCCTCCACTTT. Residues: CASSDDRGTYNSPLHF.

The V call is TRBV2, the J call TRBJ2-2, with a possible D match to TRBD2 (5 bases). V gave up 3 bases and J gave up 7 bases, with 6 bases separating them. The CDR3 totals 12 residues. The V gene's germline CDR1 is SNHLY and CDR2 FYNNEI. CDR3 amino acids: CASSDGVGELFF. DNA for the CDR3: TGTGCCAGCAGTGACGGGGTCGGGGAGCTGTTTTTT. The full variable domain, completed using reference TRBV2 and TRBJ2-2, is EPEVTQTPSHQVTQMGQEVILRCVPISNHLYFYWYRQILGQKVEFLVSFYNNEISEKSEIFDDQFSVERPDGSNFTLKIRSTKLEDSAMYFCASSDGVGELFFGEGSRLTVL.

The V gene is TRBV27, the J gene TRBJ1-5, with 7 bases aligning to TRBD1. V shed 5 bases, J shed 6 bases, and the junction held 7 bases outside the gene matches. The CDR3 sequence is 14 residues long. In germline, CDR1 is MNHEY, CDR2 SMNVEV (reference sequence). Here the CDR3 reads CASSLHRGVQPQHF. The CDR3 DNA sequence: TGTGCCAGCAGTCTTCACAGGGGAGTTCAGCCCCAGCATTTT.

The rearrangement joins TRBV12-3 or TRBV12-4 to TRBJ2-5; TRBD2 agrees at 10 bases. The V and J ends lost 5 bases and 4 bases, in that order; junction bases with no gene match: 1. This CDR3 spans 13 amino acids. The CDR3 DNA reads as TGTGCCAGCAGTCCTAGCGGGAGAGAGACCCAGTACTTC. Translated, it gives CASSPSGRETQYF.

The chain carries TRBV29-1 and TRBJ1-2; D is undetermined. V was clipped by 2 bases and J by 4 bases, with 8 bases between them. This CDR3 is built from 12 residues. CDR1 and CDR2 from the germline V gene are SQVTM and ANQGSEA. CDR3 nucleotides: TGCAGCGTTGAATCTTTGCGCTATGGCTACACCTTC. Translation gives CSVESLRYGYTF.

This chain connects TRBV18 to TRBJ2-6, with D possibly TRBD1 on 6 matching bases. Germline assignment: CDR1 KGHSH and CDR2 LQKENI. This CDR3 region has 19 residues. V was trimmed by 6 bases and J by 0 bases, leaving 21 bases between them. The CDR3 bases are TGTGCCAGCTCTCGAAACAAGGAGACAGGAATCTCTGGGGCCAACGTCCTGACTTTC. This gives the protein CASSRNKETGISGANVLTF.

CDR3 in DNA: TGCGCCAGCAGCCAAGGGACAGGGTCTCGTCAGCCCCAGCATTTT. Its translation: CASSQGTGSRQPQHF. The chain joins TRBV4-1 to TRBJ1-5, with 8 bases that match TRBD1. There are 15 residues in the CDR3. Germline V gene lookup returns CDR1 MGHRA and CDR2 YSYEKL. Unmatched junction bases numbered 5, after V lost 1 base and J lost 6 bases.

CDR3 region: CASFYPLSKRELGSSNEQFF. The CDR3 DNA follows: TGTGCCAGCTTCTACCCGCTGTCCAAGCGGGAGCTTGGGTCTAGCAATGAGCAGTTCTTC. The chain couples TRBV21-1 to TRBJ2-1; no DNA check was done on the table's D call, TRBD2. TRBV21-1 is labeled a pseudogene. The CDR3 totals 20 residues.

The rearrangement uses TRBV28 and TRBJ1-2; 7 positions match TRBD1. The CDR3 contains 16 residues. The germline V gene encodes CDR1 MDHEN and CDR2 SYDVKM. V shed 6 bases, J shed 3 bases, and the junction held 13 bases outside the gene matches. The CDR3 nucleotides read TGTGCCAGCAGCTATGGCAAGGGACAGAGACACTATGGCTACACCTTC. This translates into CASSYGKGQRHYGYTF.

The chain employs TRBV3-1 (or the pseudogene TRBV3-2) and TRBJ1-5; 10 bases match TRBD1. CDR1 is LGHDT, CDR2 YNNKEL, per germline (reference sequence). The CDR3 is 15 amino acids. V lost 6 bases to trimming and J lost 5 bases; unmatched junction nucleotides: 7. CDR3 protein: CASRNGQGVDQPQHF. The CDR3, as DNA: TGTGCCAGCAGAAACGGACAGGGGGTGGATCAGCCCCAGCATTTT.

The chain combines TRBV6-9 with TRBJ2-7; D is unresolved. Germline values: CDR1 MNHGY, CDR2 SVAAGI. The V and J ends lost 4 bases and 4 bases respectively, with 11 bases between them. CDR3 length: 13 amino acids. As DNA, the CDR3 is TGTGCCAGCAGTTGGTACCCCCGGTACGAGCAGTACTTC. Amino acids: CASSWYPRYEQYF.

The chain combines TRBV2 with TRBJ1-2, with D tentatively TRBD1 (6 bases). Germline V CDR1 and CDR2: SNHLY, FYNNEI. The CDR3 runs to 15 residues. Between the trimmed V and J ends, which lost 5 bases and 5 bases, there was a span of 18 bases. The CDR3: CASSLRQDPAYGYTF. CDR3 bases: TGTGCCAGCAGTCTTAGACAGGACCCGGCTTATGGCTACACCTTC.

V and J are TRBV10-3 and TRBJ1-3; D uncertain. The length of the CDR3 is 15 residues. V gave up 4 bases and J gave up 0 bases, with 10 bases separating them. The germline V gene encodes CDR1 ENHRY and CDR2 SYGVKD. CDR3 protein: CAISGDTSSGNTIYF. As DNA, the CDR3 is TGTGCCATCAGTGGAGACACGAGCTCTGGAAACACCATATATTTT.

J is TRBJ1-4 and V is TRBV9, with 10 bases fitting TRBD1. There are 17 residues in the CDR3. The V gene end was trimmed by 3 bases and the J gene end by 8 bases; junction bases not matched to a gene: 13. Germline V gene sequence: CDR1 SGDLS, CDR2 YYNGEE. The CDR3 spells CASSALGGDRGREKLFF. As DNA, the CDR3 is TGTGCCAGCAGCGCCCTTGGGGGGGACAGGGGTCGAGAAAAACTGTTTTTT. The complete variable domain, with remaining parts taken from reference TRBV9 and TRBJ1-4, reads DSGVTQTPKHLITATGQRVTLRCSPRSGDLSVYWYQQSLDQGLQFLIQYYNGEERAKGNILERFSAQQFPDLHSELNLSSLELGDSALYFCASSALGGDRGREKLFFGSGTQLSVL.

This clone was counted between two and nine times. CDR3 residues: CASSELPQPRLVEEKTGLQHF. For the CDR3, the DNA is TGTGCCAGCAGTGAACTTCCCCAACCCCGCCTCGTAGAAGAAAAGACAGGCCTCCAGCATTTT. The chain couples TRBV6-1 to TRBJ1-5, with D possibly being TRBD1 (6 bases). CDR1 is MNHNS, CDR2 SASEGT, per germline. The CDR3 sequence is 21 residues long. Trimming cost V 2 bases and J 12 bases, with 38 bases left between them.

The V gene is TRBV24-1, the J gene TRBJ2-1; 7 bases line up with TRBD1. Germline CDR1 reads KGHDR; CDR2 reads SFDVKD. The CDR3 is 18 residues long. With V trimmed by 1 base and J by 2 bases, 10 bases remained unmatched. The CDR3 loop reads CATSDLHPSTGTYNEQFF. As DNA, the CDR3 is TGTGCCACCAGTGATTTACATCCTTCGACAGGGACCTACAATGAGCAGTTCTTC.

The V and J genes are TRBV9 and TRBJ2-4, with 7 positions matching TRBD2. V was pared by 1 base and J by 6 bases, with 22 bases of the junction left unmatched. Germline-derived CDR1 and CDR2 are SGDLS and YYNGEE. The CDR3 totals 20 residues. The CDR3 nucleotides read TGTGCCAGCAGCGTACTCCCCACCCACGGGGGAGGGCTTCCCGCAAACATTCAGTACTTC. It codes for CASSVLPTHGGGLPANIQYF.

This CDR3 is CASSVAGYTEAFF. CDR3 in DNA: TGTGCCAGCAGTGTGGCAGGATACACTGAAGCTTTCTTT. The V call is TRBV2, the J call TRBJ1-1, with D hard to call. The germline V gene encodes CDR1 SNHLY and CDR2 FYNNEI. V lost 4 bases and J lost 3, with 9 bases in between. The CDR3 extends over 13 amino acids. Filled out from reference TRBV2 and TRBJ1-1, the complete variable domain reads EPEVTQTPSHQVTQMGQEVILRCVPISNHLYFYWYRQILGQKVEFLVSFYNNEISEKSEIFDDQFSVERPDGSNFTLKIRSTKLEDSAMYFCASSVAGYTEAFFGQGTRLTVV.